These 24 T cell receptor beta chains share one sample of origin, sequenced in a study of read filtering for tumor transcriptome and immune sequencing. Molecular barcoded adaptors covering alpha/delta and beta/gamma chains were used on roughly 400 ng RNA. TCRdb called the reads again in MiXCR, with one record for every CDR3 protein. The sample carries 130,000 or so distinct CDR3 sequences, around 13% recorded once. The sequenced sample was a population of CD138-negative cells sorted from bone marrow. The receptor source for this set is a donor at least 40 years old with multiple myeloma.

This clonotype has a handful of counts. This chain uses TRBV4-1 with TRBJ2-7; weak D call: TRBD2 (5 bases). Trimming cost V 5 bases and J 0 bases, with 14 bases left between them. This CDR3 has 15 residues. Germline V gene data show CDR1 as MGHRA and CDR2 as YSYEKL. The CDR3 is CASSWGQGLSYEQYF. CDR3 coding DNA: TGCGCCAGCAGCTGGGGTCAAGGACTCTCCTACGAGCAGTACTTC.

This clonotype has ten or more counts. The gene calls are TRBV4-2 and TRBJ2-3, with D possibly matching TRBD2 (6 bases). The germline V gene has CDR1 LGHNA and CDR2 YNFKEQ. V shed 2 bases and J shed 2 bases, with 17 bases lying between them. The CDR3 extends over 17 amino acids. The CDR3 loop reads CASSQPPGSRDTDTQYF. Written as DNA, the CDR3 is TGTGCCAGCAGCCAACCCCCCGGGAGTCGGGACACAGATACGCAGTATTTT.

This clonotype appeared many times. The rearrangement uses TRBV9 and TRBJ2-3; 8 positions match TRBD1. The CDR3 consists of 15 residues. V trimming: 4 bases; J trimming: 2 bases; junction bases outside the gene matches: 6. CDR1 is SGDLS and CDR2 is YYNGEE in the germline V gene. Here the CDR3 reads CASSQTGANTDTQYF. The CDR3 DNA is TGTGCCAGCAGCCAGACAGGGGCTAACACAGATACGCAGTATTTT.

This clonotype came up many times. The chain uses TRBV11-2 and TRBJ2-1; TRBD2 is a possible D gene (6 bases). The CDR3 loop spans 16 amino acids. Trimming stripped 2 bases from V and 5 bases from J, with 16 bases between. Per germline, CDR1 SGHAT and CDR2 FQNNGV. In DNA, the CDR3 is TGTGCCAGCAGCTTATACGGGAGAGGTCCCAACAATGAGCAGTTCTTC. Amino acids: CASSLYGRGPNNEQFF.

With regard to this clonotype: At one end the junction does not follow the germline gene, possibly because of a read error. The chain uses TRBV20-1 and TRBJ2-7, with TRBD1 identical over 10 bases. The CDR3 is 12 amino acids. Germline V gives CDR1 DFQATT, CDR2 SNEGSKA (reference sequence). This CDR3 is CCARTGGYEQYF. The CDR3 coding sequence is TGCTGTGCGAGGACAGGGGGGTACGAGCAGTACTTC.

The rearrangement links TRBV14 to TRBJ2-3, with 11 bases that match TRBD2. The CDR3 has 16 residues. Losses at the gene ends were 4 bases for V and 2 bases for J; bases not matched to a gene: 5. The V gene's germline CDR1 is SGHDN and CDR2 FVKESK. In nucleotides, the CDR3 is TGTGCCAGCAGCCTGGGACTAGCGGTGAACACAGATACGCAGTATTTT. It is translated as CASSLGLAVNTDTQYF.

This clonotype was observed a handful of times. The V gene is TRBV5-6, the J gene TRBJ2-5; D is undetermined. CDR1 is SGHDT and CDR2 is YYEEEE in the germline V gene. CDR3 size: 14 residues. V lost 4 bases to trimming and J lost 8 bases, with 18 bases between them. CDR3 in amino acids: CASSPWPRLETQYF. CDR3 bases: TGTGCCAGCAGCCCATGGCCCAGGTTGGAAACCCAGTACTTC.

This clonotype was recorded at least ten times. The chain carries TRBV5-6 and TRBJ2-1; TRBD2 agrees at 14 bases. CDR1 SGHDT and CDR2 YYEEEE come from the germline V gene. V was clipped by 9 bases and J by 5 bases; unmatched bases: 7. CDR3 size: 15 residues. The DNA for the CDR3 is TGTGCCACCGTTCAGGGACTAGCGGGAGACAATGAGCAGTTCTTC. Amino acid sequence: CATVQGLAGDNEQFF.

This clonotype has at least ten counts. The CDR3 carries no conserved terminal phenylalanine or tryptophan, so it likely arises from a read error. The V gene is TRBV7-9, the J gene TRBJ2-1; 9 nucleotides align to TRBD2. J lost 8 bases, V lost 5 bases, and 7 bases had no gene match. The V gene's germline CDR1 is SEHNR and CDR2 FQNEAQ (reference sequence). CDR3 length: 14 amino acids. CDR3: CASSPGLAIDEQFL. The CDR3 DNA reads TGTGCCAGCAGCCCTGGACTAGCGATCGATGAGCAGTTCCTC.

This clonotype was seen once. This sequence joins TRBV2 and TRBJ2-1; tentative D call: TRBD1 (5 bases). This CDR3 has 14 residues. Germline assignment: CDR1 SNHLY and CDR2 FYNNEI. Deletions cut 8 bases from V and 3 bases from J, with 14 bases between. The CDR3 region is CASEQFRGYNEQFF. CDR3 in DNA: TGTGCCAGCGAACAGTTTAGGGGCTACAATGAGCAGTTCTTC.

This clonotype has more than one count but fewer than ten. The rearrangement links TRBV2 to TRBJ1-4; 10 bases agree with TRBD1. The V gene's germline CDR1 is SNHLY and CDR2 FYNNEI. V was clipped by 10 bases and J by 7 bases; unmatched bases: 6. The CDR3 totals 13 residues. CDR3 sequence: CATTGQGFEKLFF. CDR3 DNA: TGTGCCACCACGGGACAGGGGTTTGAAAAACTGTTTTTT.

Details on this clonotype: One base away lies a much larger clone, so this may be a sequencing read error. This chain uses TRBV27 with TRBJ2-7; TRBD1 matches at 7 bases. The CDR3 length is 15 residues. The J segment lost 6 bases and the V segment lost 1 base, leaving 9 bases of the junction unmatched. CDR1 MNHEY and CDR2 SMNVEV come from the germline V gene (reference sequence). The CDR3 loop reads CASSLYPGTDCEQYF. In DNA, the CDR3 is TGTGCCAGCAGTTTATACCCCGGGACAGACTGCGAGCAGTACTTC.

This clonotype is labeled as medium-sized. The CDR3 DNA sequence: TGTGCCACCAGCAGGAGCAGTCAGGCAAATGAGCAGTTCTTC. Residues: CATSRSSQANEQFF. The V gene is TRBV15, the J gene TRBJ2-1; D not certain. CDR1 LNHNV and CDR2 YYDKDF come from the germline V gene (reference sequence). Trimming cost V 3 bases and J 7 bases, with 13 bases left between them. This CDR3 has 14 amino acids.

This clonotype was seen a handful of times. This may arise from a read error, as a much more abundant clone is one base away. The CDR3 bases are TGTGCCAGCAGCATAAAACCCTATGGCTACACCTTC. This sequence encodes CASSIKPYGYTF. This chain uses TRBV7-9 with TRBJ1-2; D remains unclear. CDR3 length: 12 amino acids. CDR1 is SEHNR, CDR2 FQNEAQ, per germline (reference sequence). V lost 5 bases and J lost 4, with 8 bases in between.

Ten or more counts support this clonotype. The genes are TRBV19 and TRBJ2-1; 12 positions agree with TRBD2. Germline V lookup: CDR1 LNHDA, CDR2 SQIVND (reference sequence). V was pared by 7 bases and J by 8 bases, with 27 bases of the junction left unmatched. The CDR3 is made up of 21 amino acids. This CDR3 is CASTSPRGQGLAGGLVDEQFF. As DNA, the CDR3 is TGTGCCAGTACCTCCCCCCGGGGACAGGGGCTAGCGGGAGGGCTAGTCGATGAGCAGTTCTTC.

This clonotype was detected many times. The CDR3 sequence: CASSLERELFF. The CDR3 nucleotides read TGTGCCAGCAGCCTAGAGAGGGAGCTGTTTTTT. The chain employs TRBV7-8 and TRBJ2-2; D unresolved. The germline V gene has CDR1 SGHVS and CDR2 FQNEAQ. The CDR3 loop spans 11 amino acids. Trimming stripped 5 bases from V and 9 bases from J, with 7 bases between.

This clonotype showed up many times. The rearrangement links TRBV7-9 to TRBJ2-1, with TRBD1 as a possible D gene (5 bases). Trimming pared 4 bases from V and 6 bases from J, leaving 13 bases between. CDR3 length: 14 residues. CDR1 is SEHNR, CDR2 FQNEAQ, per germline (reference sequence). The CDR3 region has the DNA TGTGCCAGCAGCTCCCAGGGTATCGGCAATGAGCAGTTCTTC. Translation gives CASSSQGIGNEQFF.

There are many counts of this clonotype. V usage is TRBV29-1 and J usage is TRBJ2-3; D remains ambiguous. The CDR3 has 16 amino acids. Trimming pared 2 bases from V and 1 base from J, leaving 16 bases between. The V gene's germline CDR1 is SQVTM and CDR2 ANQGSEA. CDR3 region: CSVEFVTNRRTDTQYF. The CDR3 DNA is TGCAGCGTTGAATTTGTAACTAACCGGCGCACAGATACGCAGTATTTT.

This clonotype was seen a handful of times. The chain combines TRBV5-1 with TRBJ2-2; 12 nucleotides line up with TRBD2. Trimming took 2 bases from V and 3 from J; bases not matched to a gene: 8. The CDR3 length is 18 residues. Germline V gives CDR1 SGHRS, CDR2 YFSETQ. The CDR3, as DNA: TGCGCCAGCAGCTTCGACCTAGCGGGAGGGCCGGACACCGGGGAGCTGTTTTTT. As protein: CASSFDLAGGPDTGELFF. Complete variable domain (other parts from reference TRBV5-1 and TRBJ2-2): KAGVTQTPRYLIKTRGQQVTLSCSPISGHRSVSWYQQTPGQGLQFLFEYFSETQRNKGNFPGRFSGRQFSNSRSEMNVSTLELGDSALYLCASSFDLAGGPDTGELFFGEGSRLTVL.

This clonotype has at least ten counts. The V gene is TRBV29-1, the J gene TRBJ2-4; D is unresolved. The V and J ends lost 3 bases and 2 bases respectively, with 14 bases between them. The length of the CDR3 is 15 residues. Germline CDR1 SQVTM, CDR2 ANQGSEA. CDR3 in amino acids: CSVEVTKGTKNIQYF. The CDR3 DNA is TGCAGCGTTGAGGTCACCAAGGGTACCAAAAACATTCAGTACTTC.

This chain joins TRBV7-9 and TRBJ1-3; D is uncertain. This CDR3 region has 16 residues. The ends were cut back, 3 bases at V and 0 bases at J, with 12 bases in the middle. CDR1 is SEHNR and CDR2 is FQNEAQ in the germline V gene (reference sequence). The CDR3 sequence: CASSFKGHLSGNTIYF. The CDR3 DNA follows: TGTGCCAGCAGCTTCAAGGGCCACCTCTCTGGAAACACCATATATTTT. The full variable domain, its missing parts supplied by reference TRBV7-9 and TRBJ1-3, is DTGVSQNPRHKITKRGQNVTFRCDPISEHNRLYWYRQTLGQGPEFLTYFQNEAQLEKSRLLSDRFSAERPKGSFSTLEIQRTEQGDSAMYLCASSFKGHLSGNTIYFGEGSWLTVV.

This clonotype showed up many times. The rearrangement joins TRBV5-5 to TRBJ1-1, with a tentative D call TRBD1 (5 bases). Germline V gene data show CDR1 as SGHKS and CDR2 as YYEKEE (reference sequence). The CDR3 length is 19 residues. V was pared by 6 bases and J by 1 base, with 28 bases between. CDR3 amino acids: CASTSEPRSSRGANTEAFF. The CDR3 bases are TGTGCCAGCACCTCCGAGCCCCGCTCCTCGCGTGGGGCGAACACTGAAGCTTTCTTT.

In regard to this clonotype: A single base separates this from a much larger clone, so it may be a read error. This is likely a read error, given that the CDR3 carries no conserved phenylalanine or tryptophan at its end. The CDR3 loop is CSARPQETQYL. CDR3 bases: TGCAGTGCTAGACCCCAAGAGACCCAGTACCTC. The genes are TRBV20-1 and TRBJ2-5; no definite D call. Trimming pared 2 bases from V and 1 base from J, leaving 2 bases between. Germline CDR1 and CDR2: DFQATT and SNEGSKA (reference sequence). This CDR3 region has 11 residues.

J is TRBJ2-7 and V is TRBV14; 8 nucleotides line up with TRBD1. CDR3 length equals 15 residues. Trimming at V came to 1 base and at J to 3 bases, leaving 5 bases not matched to a gene. Germline V gene lookup returns CDR1 SGHDN and CDR2 FVKESK. The CDR3 sequence: CASSQGQGPGYEQYF. In DNA form, the CDR3 reads TGTGCCAGCAGCCAAGGACAGGGGCCGGGCTACGAGCAGTACTTC.